This entry describes one T cell receptor (beta chain). Its antigen is undetermined. The data belong to a study of T cell repertoires in cytomegalovirus infection. Looking at the study overall: Both a matching HLA type and CMV infection were indicated by public TCR beta signatures.

TCRdb called the reads again in MiXCR, with one record for every CDR3 protein. The sample has some 130,000 distinct CDR3 sequences; about 24% are singletons. Study-wide findings and caveats: In two of eight donors, the top clonotype was HLA-C-restricted CMV-specific.

The CDR3 length is 14 residues. After removal of 5 bases from V and 6 bases from J, the junction contained 6 bases not matched to a gene. Germline CDR1 and CDR2: SGHTA and FQGNSA. V usage is TRBV7-2 and J usage is TRBJ2-3; 9 bases align to TRBD1. The material sequenced was PBMCs, sequenced either directly or after in vitro stimulation (not recorded which). The clonotype was recovered from a human donor in good health (CMV status not recorded). Some clones in this sample may be carry-over from other donors' samples. CDR3 residues: CASSLGQGMDTQYF. CDR3 bases: TGTGCCAGCAGCCTAGGACAGGGGATGGATACGCAGTATTTT.